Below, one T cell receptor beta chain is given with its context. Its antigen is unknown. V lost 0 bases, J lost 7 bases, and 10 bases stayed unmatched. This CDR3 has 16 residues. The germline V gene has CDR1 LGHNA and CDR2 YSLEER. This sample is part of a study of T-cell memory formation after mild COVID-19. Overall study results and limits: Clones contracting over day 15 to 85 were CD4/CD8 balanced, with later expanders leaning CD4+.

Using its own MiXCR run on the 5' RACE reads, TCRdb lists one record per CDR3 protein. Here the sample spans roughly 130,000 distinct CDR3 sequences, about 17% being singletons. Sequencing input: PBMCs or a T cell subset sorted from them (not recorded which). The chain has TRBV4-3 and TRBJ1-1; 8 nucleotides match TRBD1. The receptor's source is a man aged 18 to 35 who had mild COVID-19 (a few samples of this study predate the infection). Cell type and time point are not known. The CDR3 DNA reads TGCGCCAGCAGCCAAGATCCCGGACAGGGCGACCTTGAAGCTTTCTTT. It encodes CASSQDPGQGDLEAFF.